The T cell receptor (beta chain) under discussion was sequenced for a study of OX40 agonist ivuxolimab in advanced cancers. The wider study: Intravenous ivuxolimab was administered to patients every 2 weeks at 0.01 to 10 mg/kg.

Deletions cut 3 bases from V and 5 bases from J, with 8 bases between. The CDR3 totals 11 residues. Looked up from germline, CDR1 is SQVTM and CDR2 is ANQGSEA. This clone was observed once. Autoimmune disease history or systemic immunosuppression excluded patients. Clones were read by immunoSEQ multiplex PCR, and TCRdb kept only the in-frame ones, dropping some. The sample lists some 63,000 clones; around 91% were seen once. The sample consisted of CD4+ or CD8+ T cells sorted from blood, taken in a trial of the OX40 agonist ivuxolimab. The chain employs TRBV29-1 and TRBJ2-7, with D unclear. The clonotype originates from an adult with an advanced solid tumor such as melanoma, head and neck, liver or kidney cancer. Here the CDR3 DNA reads TGCAGCGTTGAGGGGTTCGACGAGCAGTACTTC. Amino acids: CSVEGFDEQYF.